A selection of T cell receptor beta chains follows, all from one sample in a study of cytomegalovirus exposure and HLA in healthy donors. TCRdb's table, derived via immunoSEQ multiplex PCR, lists solely in-frame clones and lacks some. The table lists 95,000 to 150,000 clones, less than 20% of them singletons. Sequencing was carried out using PBMCs. The receptors shown here come from a woman under 30 in good health and CMV-seronegative. The CDR3 runs from the conserved cysteine through the conserved F or W. The D gene is left open where the match is weak. Size is stated for part of the rows, as once, few or many counts, or as a class when the clone is expanded.

v_call	d_call	clone_size	cdr3_length	j_call	cdr3_aa	cdr3_nt
TRBV7-2	.	few	13	TRBJ1-5	CASSLQQNQPQHF	TGTGCCAGCAGCTTGCAACAAAATCAGCCCCAGCATTTT
TRBV5-1	.	few	14	TRBJ2-7	CASSLGPSGYEQYF	TGCGCCAGCAGCTTGGGACCTAGTGGCTACGAGCAGTACTTC
TRBV15	.	.	14	TRBJ2-5	CATSRVGVWETQYF	TGTGCCACCAGCAGAGTCGGGGTTTGGGAGACCCAGTACTTC
TRBV6-5	.	few	15	TRBJ2-5	CASSPPGRGQETQYF	TGTGCCAGCAGCCCACCCGGCAGGGGACAAGAGACCCAGTACTTC
TRBV10-3	.	few	14	TRBJ1-4	CAISEYGDNEKLFF	TGTGCCATCAGTGAATATGGAGATAATGAAAAACTGTTTTTT
TRBV6-6	TRBD2	.	15	TRBJ2-7	CASRGLAGGSAEQYF	TGTGCCAGCAGGGGACTAGCGGGAGGGTCGGCCGAGCAGTACTTC
TRBV13	.	once	15	TRBJ2-1	CASSYLRKTYNEQFF	TGTGCCAGCAGCTACCTACGAAAAACCTACAATGAGCAGTTCTTC
TRBV6-1	TRBD1	few	16	TRBJ1-5	CASSALQGYSNQPQHF	TGTGCCAGCAGTGCCCTACAGGGGTATAGCAATCAGCCCCAGCATTTT
TRBV27	.	few	17	TRBJ2-7	CASSLLTGQGRVYEQYF	TGTGCCAGCAGTTTATTAACTGGGCAGGGGCGAGTCTACGAGCAGTACTTC
TRBV11-2	.	few	15	TRBJ1-3	CASSLSADSRRTIYF	TGTGCCAGCAGCCTCTCAGCGGACAGCCGGCGGACCATATATTTT
TRBV6-1	.	few	16	TRBJ2-3	CASSESSGGGADTQYF	TGTGCCAGCAGTGAAAGTTCGGGGGGCGGGGCAGATACGCAGTATTTT
TRBV7-6	TRBD1	few	14	TRBJ2-2	CASSATTGGGELFF	TGTGCCAGCAGCGCTACGACAGGGGGCGGGGAGCTGTTTTTT
TRBV28	.	few	17	TRBJ1-4	CASSLAGAAGDLEKLFF	TGTGCCAGCAGTTTAGCAGGGGCCGCCGGGGATCTTGAAAAACTGTTTTTT
TRBV27	TRBD1	.	14	TRBJ1-4	CASSDVTGDEKLFF	TGTGCCAGCAGCGATGTGACAGGGGATGAAAAACTGTTTTTT
TRBV27	TRBD2	.	16	TRBJ2-5	CASSFSRTSGQETQYF	TGTGCCAGCAGTTTTTCCCGGACTAGCGGCCAAGAGACCCAGTACTTC
TRBV28	TRBD1	.	15	TRBJ1-5	CASSLGGDRDQPQHF	TGTGCCAGCAGTTTAGGGGGGGACAGGGATCAGCCCCAGCATTTT
TRBV30	.	.	14	TRBJ2-7	CACARAASSYEQYF	TGTGCCTGCGCGAGGGCAGCTAGCTCCTACGAGCAGTACTTC
TRBV4-1	.	.	15	TRBJ1-4	CASSQALGGNEKLFF	TGCGCCAGCAGCCAGGCCCTAGGGGGTAATGAAAAACTGTTTTTT
TRBV7-9	.	few	13	TRBJ1-1	CASSVDRSTEAFF	TGTGCCAGCAGCGTTGACAGGTCCACTGAAGCTTTCTTT
TRBV19	.	few	13	TRBJ1-1	CASSEFRDTEAFF	TGTGCCAGTTCAGAATTCAGGGATACTGAAGCTTTCTTT
TRBV9	.	.	16	TRBJ2-3	CASSTRMRDVTDTQYF	TGTGCCAGCAGCACGAGGATGCGGGACGTCACAGATACGCAGTATTTT
TRBV2	.	.	14	TRBJ2-1	CASSVAAAHNEQFF	TGTGCCAGCAGTGTGGCAGCGGCGCACAATGAGCAGTTCTTC
TRBV29-1	.	.	14	TRBJ2-7	CSVYGGIFGYEQYF	TGCAGCGTGTACGGAGGGATTTTCGGATACGAGCAGTACTTC
TRBV10-1	TRBD2	few	15	TRBJ2-1	CASSVASGNYNEQFF	TGCGCCAGCAGTGTGGCTAGCGGGAATTACAATGAGCAGTTCTTC
TRBV9	.	.	13	TRBJ2-1	CASSVAAGNEQFF	TGTGCCAGCAGCGTAGCCGCGGGTAATGAGCAGTTCTTC
TRBV28	.	few	15	TRBJ2-7	CASRPQQGGNYEQYF	TGTGCCAGCAGACCGCAGCAGGGAGGCAACTACGAGCAGTACTTC
TRBV19	TRBD1	.	13	TRBJ1-1	CASRDRGWVEAFF	TGTGCCAGTAGGGACAGGGGATGGGTAGAAGCTTTCTTT
TRBV7-9	.	few	11	TRBJ2-1	CASSPQNEQFF	TGTGCCAGCAGTCCGCAGAATGAGCAGTTCTTC
TRBV28	TRBD2	.	18	TRBJ2-4	CASSLGLADTLAKNIQYF	TGTGCCAGCAGCCTGGGACTAGCGGATACACTAGCCAAAAACATTCAGTACTTC
TRBV27	TRBD2	.	14	TRBJ2-7	CATAWGGSTYEQYF	TGTGCCACCGCGTGGGGGGGGTCCACCTACGAGCAGTACTTC
TRBV27	TRBD2	.	15	TRBJ2-7	CASRGAGLGSYEQYF	TGTGCCAGCAGAGGGGCCGGACTAGGCTCCTACGAGCAGTACTTC
TRBV27	TRBD1	.	16	TRBJ1-5	CASKGQGNHSNQPQHF	TGTGCCAGCAAAGGACAGGGCAACCATAGCAATCAGCCCCAGCATTTT
TRBV29-1	TRBD2	few	13	TRBJ2-1	CSVTAAGVGEQFF	TGCAGCGTGACAGCGGCGGGGGTCGGTGAGCAGTTCTTC
TRBV7-9	.	few	16	TRBJ1-5	CASTSKGALLGSTQHF	TGTGCCAGCACCTCCAAAGGGGCTTTGCTCGGTTCGACCCAGCATTTT
TRBV30	TRBD1	.	14	TRBJ2-7	CAWIWGQGGDEQYF	TGTGCCTGGATTTGGGGACAGGGTGGCGACGAGCAGTACTTC
TRBV6-5	TRBD2	.	14	TRBJ2-2	CASSRDYYTGELFF	TGTGCCAGCAGCCGGGACTACTACACCGGGGAGCTGTTTTTT
TRBV7-9	TRBD2	.	13	TRBJ2-5	CASSLVGRETQYF	TGTGCCAGCAGCTTAGTCGGGAGGGAGACCCAGTACTTC
TRBV4-2	.	few	14	TRBJ2-1	CASSQDQGSREQFF	TGTGCCAGCAGCCAAGATCAGGGGTCCCGCGAGCAGTTCTTC
TRBV30	.	.	13	TRBJ1-6	CAGRGGVHSPLHF	TGTGCCGGGAGGGGGGGGGTTCATTCACCCCTCCACTTT
TRBV7-3	.	few	14	TRBJ1-2	CASSLKGEGHGYTF	TGTGCCAGCAGCTTAAAGGGTGAGGGCCATGGCTACACCTTC
TRBV27	.	.	13	TRBJ2-7	CASSLGLSYEQYF	TGTGCCAGCAGTTTAGGTCTATCCTACGAGCAGTACTTC
TRBV7-9	TRBD1	few	16	TRBJ2-7	CASSSDRVRSSYEQYF	TGTGCCAGCAGCTCGGACAGGGTTCGGAGCTCCTACGAGCAGTACTTC
TRBV4-2	.	few	15	TRBJ1-1	CASSQVPGMNTEAFF	TGTGCCAGCAGCCAAGTCCCGGGGATGAACACTGAAGCTTTCTTT
TRBV6-5	.	.	14	TRBJ2-3	CASSPVGGSDTQYF	TGTGCCAGCAGCCCCGTTGGAGGCTCAGATACGCAGTATTTT
TRBV9	TRBD1	few	15	TRBJ1-1	CASSVVGQLNTEAFF	TGTGCCAGCAGCGTAGTGGGACAGCTGAACACTGAAGCTTTCTTT
TRBV4-1	.	.	14	TRBJ1-6	CASSQAQGYSPLHF	TGCGCCAGCAGCCAAGCCCAGGGGTATTCACCCCTCCACTTT
TRBV7-9	TRBD1	few	16	TRBJ2-2	CASSNPGQGASGELFF	TGTGCCAGCAGCAACCCAGGACAGGGGGCAAGCGGGGAGCTGTTTTTT
TRBV18	.	.	13	TRBJ2-7	CASSPQTGSEQYF	TGTGCCAGCTCTCCCCAAACGGGGTCCGAGCAGTACTTC
TRBV18	.	few	16	TRBJ2-3	CASSPQDSGGTDTQYF	TGTGCCAGCTCACCACAAGACTCGGGTGGCACAGATACGCAGTATTTT
TRBV5-1	TRBD1	few	14	TRBJ2-3	CASSPGQNTDTQYF	TGCGCCAGCAGCCCGGGACAGAACACAGATACGCAGTATTTT
TRBV30	.	few	14	TRBJ2-1	CAWSSQGSYNEQFF	TGTGCCTGGAGTAGTCAGGGCTCCTACAATGAGCAGTTCTTC
TRBV6-5	.	few	15	TRBJ1-3	CASRGGADSGNTIYF	TGTGCCAGCAGAGGGGGTGCCGACTCTGGAAACACCATATATTTT
TRBV30	.	.	13	TRBJ2-7	CAWSVTGTDEQYF	TGTGCCTGGAGTGTAACAGGAACCGACGAGCAGTACTTC
TRBV28	.	.	13	TRBJ2-7	CASSLGPFYEQYF	TGTGCCAGCAGTTTAGGCCCGTTCTACGAGCAGTACTTC
TRBV28	TRBD1	few	16	TRBJ2-7	CASRPHRGRGSYEQYF	TGTGCCAGCAGGCCACACAGGGGTAGAGGATCCTACGAGCAGTACTTC
TRBV5-6	.	few	14	TRBJ2-3	CASRFGTPSDTQYF	TGTGCCAGCAGGTTTGGGACACCCTCGGATACGCAGTATTTT